These T cell receptor beta chains were read from a single sample in a study of cytomegalovirus exposure and HLA in healthy donors. Some clones are missing from TCRdb's copy, which holds only in-frame ones; the method was immunoSEQ multiplex PCR. The sample gives 200,000 or so clones, 82% of which show up once; approximately 6.5% is in the top ten. The material sequenced was PBMCs. Receptor source: a woman aged 50 to 60 in good health and CMV-seropositive. Each CDR3 is given with its conserved first and last residue. Fields, in order: clone size, D gene, V gene, J gene, CDR3 DNA, CDR3 protein. The D gene is left open where the match is weak. The listing skips clone size in some rows; elsewhere it reads once, few, many or a size class.

clone size: NA; D gene: TRBD1; V gene: TRBV28; J gene: TRBJ1-1; CDR3 DNA: TGTGCCAGCAGTTCTAGGGGGCGCGGGATTCACACTGAAGCTTTCTTT; CDR3 protein: CASSSRGRGIHTEAFF
clone size: NA; D gene: TRBD2; V gene: TRBV28; J gene: TRBJ2-3; CDR3 DNA: TGTGCCAGCAGTGGGCTGGGGGGAGGGCCCTCGGTGGATACGCAGTATTTT; CDR3 protein: CASSGLGGGPSVDTQYF
clone size: NA; D gene: TRBD2; V gene: TRBV9; J gene: TRBJ2-3; CDR3 DNA: TGTGCCAGCAGCCTGCTAGCGGCGGAGGGAGATACGCAGTATTTT; CDR3 protein: CASSLLAAEGDTQYF
clone size: NA; D gene: TRBD2; V gene: TRBV4-1; J gene: TRBJ2-5; CDR3 DNA: TGCGCCAGCAGCCAGAGCGGGACTAGCGGGAGCGGAGAGACCCAGTACTTC; CDR3 protein: CASSQSGTSGSGETQYF
clone size: NA; D gene: TRBD1; V gene: TRBV4-2; J gene: TRBJ1-1; CDR3 DNA: TGTGCCAGCAGCCCAGGACAGGCGAACACTGAAGCTTTCTTT; CDR3 protein: CASSPGQANTEAFF
clone size: NA; D gene: NA; V gene: TRBV2; J gene: TRBJ2-2; CDR3 DNA: TGTGCCAGCAGTGCAGGGAACACCGGGGAGCTGTTTTTT; CDR3 protein: CASSAGNTGELFF
clone size: NA; D gene: TRBD1; V gene: TRBV10-3; J gene: TRBJ2-2; CDR3 DNA: TGTGCCTCTAGACAGGGACCTTTCGCGAGACAGAACACCGGGGAGCTGTTTTTT; CDR3 protein: CASRQGPFARQNTGELFF
clone size: NA; D gene: TRBD1; V gene: TRBV5-1; J gene: TRBJ1-1; CDR3 DNA: TGCGCCAGCAGCTTACAGGGGTCAATCACTGAAGCTTTCTTT; CDR3 protein: CASSLQGSITEAFF
clone size: NA; D gene: TRBD1; V gene: TRBV4-1; J gene: TRBJ1-4; CDR3 DNA: TGCGCCAGCAGCCGCGTCCAGACAGGGGGTAATGAAAAACTGTTTTTT; CDR3 protein: CASSRVQTGGNEKLFF
clone size: NA; D gene: NA; V gene: TRBV11-3; J gene: TRBJ2-2; CDR3 DNA: TGTGCCAGCAGCTTTTACTCCGGGGAGCTGTTTTTT; CDR3 protein: CASSFYSGELFF
clone size: NA; D gene: NA; V gene: TRBV7-2; J gene: TRBJ1-1; CDR3 DNA: TGTGCCAGCAGCTCATACTCTCGTGAAGCTTTCTTT; CDR3 protein: CASSSYSREAFF
clone size: NA; D gene: TRBD2; V gene: TRBV28; J gene: TRBJ2-7; CDR3 DNA: TGTGCCAGCACCTCCCAGGCTAGCGGGAGGATCACTTCCTACGAGCAGTACTTC; CDR3 protein: CASTSQASGRITSYEQYF
clone size: NA; D gene: TRBD1; V gene: TRBV2; J gene: TRBJ1-2; CDR3 DNA: TGTGCCAGCAGTCAGTCGAGACAGGGGGCGGAGGGCTACACCTTC; CDR3 protein: CASSQSRQGAEGYTF
clone size: NA; D gene: TRBD1; V gene: TRBV4-1; J gene: TRBJ2-3; CDR3 DNA: TGCGCCAGCAGCCATTCGATACAGGGGAGCACAGATACGCAGTATTTT; CDR3 protein: CASSHSIQGSTDTQYF
clone size: NA; D gene: TRBD1; V gene: TRBV27; J gene: TRBJ2-7; CDR3 DNA: TGTGCCAGCACCACTCAACTGGGGACAGGGGGATCCTACGAGCAGTACTTC; CDR3 protein: CASTTQLGTGGSYEQYF
clone size: once; D gene: TRBD1; V gene: TRBV7-8; J gene: TRBJ1-6; CDR3 DNA: TGTGCCAGCAGCTACAGGGGAATTTATAATTCACCCCTCCACTTT; CDR3 protein: CASSYRGIYNSPLHF
clone size: NA; D gene: NA; V gene: TRBV5-6; J gene: TRBJ2-1; CDR3 DNA: TGTGCCAGCAGCTCGCTCGGCTCCTACAATGAGCAGTTCTTC; CDR3 protein: CASSSLGSYNEQFF
clone size: NA; D gene: NA; V gene: TRBV27; J gene: TRBJ1-4; CDR3 DNA: TGTGCCAGCAGTTTAAGTAGGAATCCTAGAAACCTTCTTTTT; CDR3 protein: CASSLSRNPRNLLF
clone size: NA; D gene: NA; V gene: TRBV7-8; J gene: TRBJ2-1; CDR3 DNA: TGTGCCAGCAGCTTAGGACTCTACAATGAGCAGTTCTTC; CDR3 protein: CASSLGLYNEQFF
clone size: few; D gene: NA; V gene: TRBV28; J gene: TRBJ2-7; CDR3 DNA: TGTGCCAGCAGTTCTTCCCGGGTTCACGAGCAGTACTTC; CDR3 protein: CASSSSRVHEQYF
clone size: many; D gene: TRBD1; V gene: TRBV9; J gene: TRBJ1-4; CDR3 DNA: TGTGCCAGCAGCCCAACGACAGGGAGTAATGAAAAACTGTTTTTT; CDR3 protein: CASSPTTGSNEKLFF
clone size: NA; D gene: NA; V gene: TRBV6-5; J gene: TRBJ2-6; CDR3 DNA: TGTGCCAGCAGTCGGCCCTCTGGGGCCAACGGCCTGACTTTC; CDR3 protein: CASSRPSGANGLTF
clone size: few; D gene: NA; V gene: TRBV5-1; J gene: TRBJ2-5; CDR3 DNA: TGCGCCAGCAGCATAACAGGGTACCAAGAGACCCAGTACTTC; CDR3 protein: CASSITGYQETQYF
clone size: NA; D gene: TRBD1; V gene: TRBV18; J gene: TRBJ2-1; CDR3 DNA: TGTGCCAGCTCAGGGGACAGGTCGAGCTCCTACAATGAGCAGTTCTTC; CDR3 protein: CASSGDRSSSYNEQFF
clone size: once; D gene: TRBD2; V gene: TRBV4-3; J gene: TRBJ2-2; CDR3 DNA: TGCGCCAGCAGCCGACTAGCGGGGGGCACCGGGGAGCTGTTTTTT; CDR3 protein: CASSRLAGGTGELFF
clone size: NA; D gene: TRBD2; V gene: TRBV7-3; J gene: TRBJ2-5; CDR3 DNA: TGTGCCAGCAGCCTCGTGGGCGGGAGGTGGGAGCAGTACTTC; CDR3 protein: CASSLVGGRWEQYF